The clone carrying this TCR beta chain was picked up a small number of times. The data were obtained in a study of T cell changes during pregnancy in multiple sclerosis. TCRdb's copy holds only in-frame clones and misses some; the assay was immunoSEQ multiplex PCR. The sample lists about 56,000 clones, about nine tenths occurring once. Per the germline V gene, CDR1 is GTSNPN and CDR2 is SVGIG (reference sequence). CDR3 length: 13 residues. The sequences come from peripheral blood, collected in the first trimester of pregnancy. The clonotype was recovered from a female donor in good health, enrolled as a control in a pregnancy study. The J gene is TRBJ1-6, the V gene TRBV30; 7 bases are a match to TRBD1. Here the CDR3 reads CALSGTENSPLHF. CDR3 nucleotide sequence: TGTGCACTCTCCGGGACAGAGAATTCACCCCTCCACTTT.